One TCR beta chain is described in this entry. Its antigen remains unknown. This sample was taken from a study of OX40 agonist ivuxolimab in advanced cancers. Study-level points and caveats: Among the lowest levels of clonal expansion were found in partial responders at 0.1-3.0 mg/kg.

The data were produced by immunoSEQ multiplex PCR, yet TCRdb's version contains in-frame clones alone and is incomplete. The sample carries fewer than 130,000 clones, 89% recorded once. CDR1 is SGHTA, CDR2 FQGNSA, per germline. The CDR3 contains 17 residues. V lost 2 bases and J 1 base, leaving 17 bases between the germline ends. Material: CD4+ or CD8+ T cells sorted from blood, obtained in a trial of the OX40 agonist ivuxolimab. The TCR originated in an adult with an advanced solid tumor such as melanoma, head and neck, liver or kidney cancer. V and J are TRBV7-2 and TRBJ1-1; no reliable D call. CDR3 coding DNA: TGTGCCAGCAGCTTATGGCTAACCCGGACGGCGAACACTGAAGCTTTCTTT. It specifies CASSLWLTRTANTEAFF.